A selection of T cell receptor beta chains follows, all from one sample in a study of T cells after yellow fever vaccination. In TCRdb, the 5' RACE reads were re-called with MiXCR into one record per CDR3 protein. The sample contains hundreds of thousands of distinct CDR3 sequences, around 20% of which appear only once. The sample consisted of PBMCs, taken before the yellow fever booster vaccination. Receptor source: a young man who received the YFV17D yellow fever vaccine. Each CDR3 is given with its conserved first and last residue. A D gene is named only where the DNA matches it firmly. Rows give clone size only sometimes, using once, few, many, or a class for an expanded clone.

abundance	d_gene	v_gene	j_gene	CDR3aa	CDR3nt
NA	TRBD1	TRBV6-1	TRBJ1-5	CAVPYGGSGQGDNQPQHF	TGTGCCGTACCCTACGGGGGATCGGGACAGGGGGACAATCAGCCCCAGCATTTT
NA	NA	TRBV19	TRBJ1-4	CASSRGLNEKLFF	TGTGCCAGTAGTCGGGGCCTTAATGAAAAACTGTTTTTT
NA	NA	TRBV7-2	TRBJ2-5	CASSHVPGGTLETQYF	TGTGCCAGCAGCCACGTCCCGGGGGGCACATTGGAGACCCAGTACTTC
NA	NA	TRBV24-1	TRBJ2-5	CATSDVTLSQETQYF	TGTGCCACCAGTGACGTGACCCTCAGCCAAGAGACCCAGTACTTC
NA	TRBD1	TRBV27	TRBJ2-7	CASSLGTGDSYEQYF	TGTGCCAGCAGTTTGGGAACAGGGGACTCCTACGAGCAGTACTTC
few	NA	TRBV6-5	TRBJ2-5	CASSYFALEGGQETQYF	TGTGCCAGCAGTTACTTCGCCCTGGAGGGGGGACAAGAGACCCAGTACTTC
NA	NA	TRBV28	TRBJ2-4	CASSLRHMTKNIQYF	TGTGCCAGCAGTTTAAGACATATGACCAAAAACATTCAGTACTTC
many	TRBD2	TRBV6-4	TRBJ2-3	CASSDGAGGQDTQYF	TGTGCCAGCAGTGACGGTGCGGGGGGGCAAGATACGCAGTATTTT
few	TRBD1	TRBV6-5	TRBJ2-6	CASLPGQGVAGANVLTF	TGTGCCAGCTTACCGGGACAGGGGGTTGCTGGGGCCAACGTCCTGACTTTC
NA	NA	TRBV24-1	TRBJ1-5	CATSDLGQPQHF	TGTGCCACCAGTGATTTGGGGCAGCCCCAGCATTTT